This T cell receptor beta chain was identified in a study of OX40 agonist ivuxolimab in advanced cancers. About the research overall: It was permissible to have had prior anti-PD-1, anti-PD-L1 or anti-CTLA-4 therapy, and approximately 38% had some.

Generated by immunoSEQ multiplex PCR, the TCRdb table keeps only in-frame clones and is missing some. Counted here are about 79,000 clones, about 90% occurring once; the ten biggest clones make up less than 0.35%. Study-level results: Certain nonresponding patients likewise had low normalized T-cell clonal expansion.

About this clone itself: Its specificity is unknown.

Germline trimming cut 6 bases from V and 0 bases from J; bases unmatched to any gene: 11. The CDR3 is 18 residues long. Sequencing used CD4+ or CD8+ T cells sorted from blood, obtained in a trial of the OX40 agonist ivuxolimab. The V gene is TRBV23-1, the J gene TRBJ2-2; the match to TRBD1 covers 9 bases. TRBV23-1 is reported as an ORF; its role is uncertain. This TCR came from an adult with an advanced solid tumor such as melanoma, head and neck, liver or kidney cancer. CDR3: CASSLPGQGITNTGELFF. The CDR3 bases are TGCGCCAGCAGCTTACCGGGACAGGGTATTACGAACACCGGGGAGCTGTTTTTT.